There are a few counts of the clone carrying this T cell receptor (beta chain). Antigen: not known. The data belong to a study of lung T cells in sarcoidosis with Löfgren's syndrome. Findings and limits, study-wide: Shared TRAV12-1 and TRBV2 CDR3 motifs were reported across several patients.

This CDR3 is built from 16 residues. V gave up 6 bases and J gave up 10 bases; unmatched junction bases: 10. Germline-derived CDR1 and CDR2 are PRHDT and FYEKMQ (reference sequence). Using its own MiXCR run on the reads, TCRdb lists one record per CDR3 protein. The sample holds 60,000 to 70,000 distinct CDR3 sequences, approximately 22% seen once. The chain recombines TRBV13 with TRBJ1-6; 12 nucleotides match TRBD1. Sequencing was performed on CD4+ T cells from PBMCs. The source of this sequence is a human donor with sarcoidosis (Löfgren's syndrome or another form), or a control subject (not recorded which). The CDR3 loop is CASRYPGTGGSSPLHF. The DNA of the CDR3 is TGTGCCAGCAGGTACCCCGGGACAGGGGGCAGCTCACCCCTCCACTTT.